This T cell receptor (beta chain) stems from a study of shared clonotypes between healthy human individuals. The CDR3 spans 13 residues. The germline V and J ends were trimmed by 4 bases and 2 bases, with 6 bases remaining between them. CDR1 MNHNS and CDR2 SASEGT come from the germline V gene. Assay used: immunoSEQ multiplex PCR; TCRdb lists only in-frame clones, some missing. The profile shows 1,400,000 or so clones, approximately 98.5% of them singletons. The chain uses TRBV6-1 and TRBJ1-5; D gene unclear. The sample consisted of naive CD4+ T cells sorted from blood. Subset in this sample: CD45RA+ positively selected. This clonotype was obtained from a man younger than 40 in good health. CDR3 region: CASSAGGNQPQHF. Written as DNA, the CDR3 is TGTGCCAGCAGTGCGGGAGGCAATCAGCCCCAGCATTTT.